This T cell receptor beta chain was retrieved from a study of cytomegalovirus exposure and HLA in healthy donors. Across the study: Most genotyped donors, over 70% of 300 to 400, had Caucasian-associated genetic ancestry.

PCR used 60 Vbeta primers and 13 Jbeta primers. TCRdb's table, derived via immunoSEQ multiplex PCR, lists solely in-frame clones and lacks some. The sample lists tens of thousands of clones; about three quarters were seen once. In the case of this clone: No antigen is known for it.

The V end was cut by 0 bases, the J end by 7 bases, with 13 bases between. Germline V gives CDR1 MGHRA, CDR2 YSYEKL. This CDR3 has 15 amino acids. Regarding the study as a whole: The sole available immune exposure information was CMV serostatus. Versus the approximately 720-donor mean, an Asian-associated ancestry cluster reportedly showed fewer N-insertions in a later analysis.

Each donor was nominally healthy when sampled (though unrecorded immune exposures were likely). The V call is TRBV4-1, the J call TRBJ1-5; the D gene is possibly TRBD1 (6 bases). The TCR sequence derives from a man over 45 in good health and CMV-seropositive. Material: PBMCs. In nucleotides, the CDR3 is TGCGCCAGCAGCCAAGAGAGTCCCAGGGGACAGCCCCAGCATTTT. Translating gives CASSQESPRGQPQHF.